Presented here are 10 T cell receptor beta chains from one specimen sequenced in a study of beta chain features in type 1 diabetes. The entirety of the isolated RNA underwent reverse transcription, so expressed TCRB transcripts were sequenced. Sequenced by immunoSEQ multiplex PCR; TCRdb stores in-frame clones only, minus some. The sample has around 180,000 clones, around 13% seen once. The sample taken for sequencing was central memory CD4+ T cells from blood. The receptors were gathered from a woman aged 18-29 years in good health.

This clone was picked up a small number of times. The V and J genes are TRBV15 and TRBJ2-7, with D possibly being TRBD1 (6 bases). The CDR3 sequence is 16 residues long. Germline CDR1 and CDR2: LNHNV and YYDKDF (reference sequence). V was cut by 0 bases and J by 1 base, with 13 bases left in between. CDR3 bases: TGTGCCACCAGCAGAGATATGGACAGAACGTCCTACGAGCAGTACTTC. Amino acid sequence: CATSRDMDRTSYEQYF.

This clone came up a few times. The V gene is TRBV15, the J gene TRBJ2-7, with TRBD2 as a possible D gene (6 bases). This CDR3 spans 14 amino acids. Trimming left V 6 bases short and J 4 bases short, with 16 bases between. Germline V gives CDR1 LNHNV, CDR2 YYDKDF (reference sequence). In DNA form, the CDR3 reads TGTGCCACCAGGGGCGGGGCAGATCTTTACGAGCAGTACTTC. It specifies CATRGGADLYEQYF.

This clone was found a few times. The rearrangement links TRBV10-1 to TRBJ2-1; 8 bases are a match to TRBD2. CDR1 and CDR2 (germline): WNHNN, SYGVQD (reference sequence). J lost 9 bases, V lost 4 bases, and 11 bases had no gene match. There are 15 residues in the CDR3. CDR3 nucleotides: TGCGCCAGCAGTGGCCAGGCGGGGGGCAGGGGTGAGCAGTTCTTC. As protein: CASSGQAGGRGEQFF.

This clone was observed a few times. This chain connects TRBV9 to TRBJ2-2; D gene unclear. Trimming pared 4 bases from V and 0 bases from J, leaving 10 bases between. CDR1 is SGDLS, CDR2 YYNGEE, per germline. The CDR3 is 15 amino acids. The CDR3 coding sequence is TGTGCCAGCAGCCATCAGTTTGCGAACACCGGGGAGCTGTTTTTT. Its protein is CASSHQFANTGELFF.

This chain joins TRBV4-2 and TRBJ2-2, with D tentatively TRBD2 (6 bases). The length of the CDR3 is 15 residues. Trimming took 4 bases from V and 5 from J, leaving 14 bases between them. Per the germline V gene, CDR1 is LGHNA and CDR2 is YNFKEQ. CDR3 residues: CASSLRLDLTGELFF. CDR3 nucleotide sequence: TGTGCCAGCAGCCTTAGACTAGACTTAACCGGGGAGCTGTTTTTT.

This clone was observed a handful of times. The chain's CDR3 is CASKTGGDMNTEAFF. The CDR3 DNA reads as TGTGCCAGCAAAACAGGGGGCGACATGAACACTGAAGCTTTCTTT. V is TRBV28 and J is TRBJ1-1; 9 positions match TRBD1. The V segment lost 7 bases and the J segment 0 bases; nucleotides outside the gene matches: 6. The CDR3 consists of 15 residues. Germline CDR1 MDHEN, CDR2 SYDVKM.

This clone was found a few times. The chain links TRBV30 to TRBJ2-2, with D unresolved. Germline V gene sequence: CDR1 GTSNPN, CDR2 SVGIG (reference sequence). The V and J ends lost 1 base and 6 bases respectively, with 12 bases between them. The CDR3 runs 14 residues. The CDR3 DNA follows: TGTGCCTGGAGTGCACGTACACCGCCCGGGGAGCTGTTTTTT. It translates to CAWSARTPPGELFF.

The rearrangement links TRBV29-1 to TRBJ2-1, with D maybe TRBD2 (6 bases). This CDR3 is 14 amino acids long. The germline V gene has CDR1 SQVTM and CDR2 ANQGSEA. Trimming pared 7 bases from V and 7 bases from J, leaving 20 bases between. In DNA, the CDR3 is TGCAGCGGGGGGGAGCTAGTCCCCGCGAATGAGCAGTTCTTC. Residues: CSGGELVPANEQFF.

This clone showed up just a few times. The gene calls are TRBV7-8 and TRBJ1-1, with D perhaps TRBD1 (6 bases). Trimming stripped 0 bases from V and 11 bases from J, with 13 bases between. The CDR3 has 13 residues. The germline CDR1 and CDR2 sequences are SGHVS and FQNEAQ. The CDR3 here is CASSLAGGPGAFF. In DNA form, the CDR3 reads TGTGCCAGCAGCTTAGCGGGGGGGCCTGGCGCTTTCTTT.

In this sample, this clone turned up a few times. This chain joins TRBV7-8 and TRBJ2-2, with 15 bases identical to TRBD2. The V segment lost 4 bases and the J segment 5 bases; nucleotides outside the gene matches: 8. The CDR3 length is 18 residues. Germline lookup yields CDR1 SGHVS and CDR2 FQNEAQ. Here the CDR3 DNA reads TGTGCCAGCAGCTCCATGGGACTAGCGGGAGGAGGAACCGGGGAGCTGTTTTTT. Translation gives CASSSMGLAGGGTGELFF.